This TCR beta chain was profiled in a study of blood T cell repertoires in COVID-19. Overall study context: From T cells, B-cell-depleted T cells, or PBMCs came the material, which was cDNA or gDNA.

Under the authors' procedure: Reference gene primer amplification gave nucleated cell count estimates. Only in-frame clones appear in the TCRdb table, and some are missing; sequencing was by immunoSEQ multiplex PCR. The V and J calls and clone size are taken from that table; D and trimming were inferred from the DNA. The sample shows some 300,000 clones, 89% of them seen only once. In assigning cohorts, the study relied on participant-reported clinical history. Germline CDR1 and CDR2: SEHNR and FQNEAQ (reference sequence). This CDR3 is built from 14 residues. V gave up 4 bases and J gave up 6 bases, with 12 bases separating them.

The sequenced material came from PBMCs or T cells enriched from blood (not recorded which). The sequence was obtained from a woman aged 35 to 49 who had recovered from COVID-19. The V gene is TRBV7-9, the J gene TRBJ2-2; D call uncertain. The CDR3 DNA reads TGTGCCAGCAGCTCCTTCTCAGTTTCCGGGGAGCTGTTTTTT. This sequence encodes CASSSFSVSGELFF.